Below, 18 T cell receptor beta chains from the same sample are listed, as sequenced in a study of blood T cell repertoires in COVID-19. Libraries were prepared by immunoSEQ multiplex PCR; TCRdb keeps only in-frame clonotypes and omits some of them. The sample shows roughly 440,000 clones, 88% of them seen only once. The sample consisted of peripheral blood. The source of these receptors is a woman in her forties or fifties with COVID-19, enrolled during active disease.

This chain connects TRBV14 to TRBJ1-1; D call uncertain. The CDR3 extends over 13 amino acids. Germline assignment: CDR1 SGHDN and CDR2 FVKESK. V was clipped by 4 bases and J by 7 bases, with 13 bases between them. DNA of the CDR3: TGTGCCAGCAGCCTAGGACTTGAGAGTGAAGCTTTCTTT. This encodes CASSLGLESEAFF.

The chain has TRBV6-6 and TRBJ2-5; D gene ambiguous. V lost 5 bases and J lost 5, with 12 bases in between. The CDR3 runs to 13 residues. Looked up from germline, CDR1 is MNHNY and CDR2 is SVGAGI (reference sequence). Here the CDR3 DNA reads TGTGCCAGCAGTCTTCAGGATCGGGAGACCCAGTACTTC. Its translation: CASSLQDRETQYF.

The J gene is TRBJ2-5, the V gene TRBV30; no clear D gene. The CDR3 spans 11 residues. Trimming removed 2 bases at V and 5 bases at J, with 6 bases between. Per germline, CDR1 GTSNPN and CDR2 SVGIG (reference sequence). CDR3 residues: CAWSLGETQYF. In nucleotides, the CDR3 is TGTGCCTGGAGTCTCGGGGAGACCCAGTACTTC. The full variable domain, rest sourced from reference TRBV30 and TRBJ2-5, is SQTIHQWPATLVQPVGSPLSLECTVEGTSNPNLYWYRQAAGRGLQLLFYSVGIGQISSEVPQNLSASRPQDRQFILSSKKLLLSDSGFYLCAWSLGETQYFGPGTRLLVL.

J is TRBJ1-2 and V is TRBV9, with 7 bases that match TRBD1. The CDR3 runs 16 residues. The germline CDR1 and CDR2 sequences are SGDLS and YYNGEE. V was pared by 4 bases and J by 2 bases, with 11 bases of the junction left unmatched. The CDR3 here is CASSPPTGVKNYGYTF. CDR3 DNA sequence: TGTGCCAGCAGCCCCCCCACAGGGGTAAAGAACTATGGCTACACCTTC.

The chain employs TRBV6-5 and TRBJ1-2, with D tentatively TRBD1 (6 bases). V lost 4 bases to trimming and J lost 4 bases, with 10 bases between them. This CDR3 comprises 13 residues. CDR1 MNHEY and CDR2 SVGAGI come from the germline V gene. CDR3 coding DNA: TGTGCCAGCAGTTCCGACAGGTCCTATGGCTACACCTTC. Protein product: CASSSDRSYGYTF.

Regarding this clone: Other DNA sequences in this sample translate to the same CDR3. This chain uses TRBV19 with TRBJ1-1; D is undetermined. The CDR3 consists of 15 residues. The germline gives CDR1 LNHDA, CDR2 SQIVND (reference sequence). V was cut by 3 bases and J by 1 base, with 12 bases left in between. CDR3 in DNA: TGTGCCAGTAGTATTTGGGGTGAGGGGAACACTGAAGCTTTCTTT. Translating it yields CASSIWGEGNTEAFF.

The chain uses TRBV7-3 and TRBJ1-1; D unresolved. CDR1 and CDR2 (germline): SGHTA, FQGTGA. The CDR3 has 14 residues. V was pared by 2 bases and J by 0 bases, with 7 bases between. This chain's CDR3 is CASSLGQMNTEAFF. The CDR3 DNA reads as TGTGCCAGCAGCTTAGGTCAGATGAACACTGAAGCTTTCTTT.

The CDR3 coding sequence is TGTGCCAGCAGCCCTGCTAGCGGGGCAACGGCCAATGAGCAGTTCTTC. Residues: CASSPASGATANEQFF. The chain combines TRBV7-9 with TRBJ2-1, with 9 nucleotides matching TRBD2. Per the germline V gene, CDR1 is SEHNR and CDR2 is FQNEAQ (reference sequence). V was pared by 5 bases and J by 6 bases, with 11 bases of the junction left unmatched. CDR3 length: 16 amino acids.

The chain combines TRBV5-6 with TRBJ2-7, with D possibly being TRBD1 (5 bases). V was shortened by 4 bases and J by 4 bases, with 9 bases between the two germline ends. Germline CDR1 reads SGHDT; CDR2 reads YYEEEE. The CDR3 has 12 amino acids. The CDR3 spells CASSDRPYEQYF. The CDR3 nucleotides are TGTGCCAGCAGCGACAGACCTTACGAGCAGTACTTC.

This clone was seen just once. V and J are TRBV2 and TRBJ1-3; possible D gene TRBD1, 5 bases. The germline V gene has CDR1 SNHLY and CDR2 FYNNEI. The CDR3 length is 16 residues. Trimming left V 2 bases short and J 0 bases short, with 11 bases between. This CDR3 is CASSESRAASGNTIYF. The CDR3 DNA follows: TGTGCCAGCAGTGAATCCAGGGCCGCCTCTGGAAACACCATATATTTT.

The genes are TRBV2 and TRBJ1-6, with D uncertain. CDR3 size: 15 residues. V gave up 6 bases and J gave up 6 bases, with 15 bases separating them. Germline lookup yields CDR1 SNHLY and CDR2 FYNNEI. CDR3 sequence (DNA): TGTGCCAGCAGGAACAACCGGGCGGGTAATTCACCCCTCCACTTT. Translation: CASRNNRAGNSPLHF.

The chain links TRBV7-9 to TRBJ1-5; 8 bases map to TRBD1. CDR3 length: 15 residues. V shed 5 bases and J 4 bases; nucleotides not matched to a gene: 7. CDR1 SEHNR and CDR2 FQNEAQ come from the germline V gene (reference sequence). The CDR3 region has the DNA TGTGCCAGCAGCCAAACAGGGGGTGGAAATCAGCCCCAGCATTTT. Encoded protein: CASSQTGGGNQPQHF.

DNA of the CDR3: TGTGCCAGCTCACCGTTTCCGGGACAGGGGGGACGGAACACTGAAGCTTTCTTT. It specifies CASSPFPGQGGRNTEAFF. The chain combines TRBV18 with TRBJ1-1; 11 bases fit TRBD1. Germline CDR1 KGHSH, CDR2 LQKENI. The length of the CDR3 is 18 residues. With 3 bases clipped from V and 1 base from J, the junction kept 10 bases outside the gene matches.

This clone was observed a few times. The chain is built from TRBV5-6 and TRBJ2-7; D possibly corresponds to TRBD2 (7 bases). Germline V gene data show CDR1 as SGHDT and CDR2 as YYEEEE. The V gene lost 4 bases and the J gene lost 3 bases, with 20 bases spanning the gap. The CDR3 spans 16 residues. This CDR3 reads CASSHLKGGWNYEQYF. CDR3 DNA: TGTGCCAGCAGCCATCTAAAGGGGGGGTGGAACTACGAGCAGTACTTC.

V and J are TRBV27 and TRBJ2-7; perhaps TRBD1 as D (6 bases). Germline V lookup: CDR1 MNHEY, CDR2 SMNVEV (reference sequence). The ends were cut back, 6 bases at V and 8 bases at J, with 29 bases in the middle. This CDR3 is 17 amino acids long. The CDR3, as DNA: TGTGCCAGCAGCCGCAATCCCGGGACACGGACCGGGGCCAAGCAGTACTTC. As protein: CASSRNPGTRTGAKQYF.

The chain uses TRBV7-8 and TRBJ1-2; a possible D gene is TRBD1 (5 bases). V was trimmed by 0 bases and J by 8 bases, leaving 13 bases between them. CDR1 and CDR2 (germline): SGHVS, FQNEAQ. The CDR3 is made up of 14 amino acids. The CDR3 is CASSLAWGEGGYTF. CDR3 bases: TGTGCCAGCAGCTTAGCTTGGGGGGAAGGCGGCTACACCTTC. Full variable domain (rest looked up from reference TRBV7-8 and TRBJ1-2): GAGVSQSPRYKVAKRGQDVALRCDPISGHVSLFWYQQALGQGPEFLTYFQNEAQLDKSGLPSDRFFAERPEGSVSTLKIQRTQQEDSAVYLCASSLAWGEGGYTFGSGTRLTVV.

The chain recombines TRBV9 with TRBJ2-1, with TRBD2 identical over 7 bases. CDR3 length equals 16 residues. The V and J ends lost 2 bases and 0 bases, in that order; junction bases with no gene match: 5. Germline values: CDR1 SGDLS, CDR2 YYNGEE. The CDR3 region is CASSVSSGSSYNEQFF. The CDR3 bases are TGTGCCAGCAGCGTTTCTAGCGGTAGCTCCTACAATGAGCAGTTCTTC.

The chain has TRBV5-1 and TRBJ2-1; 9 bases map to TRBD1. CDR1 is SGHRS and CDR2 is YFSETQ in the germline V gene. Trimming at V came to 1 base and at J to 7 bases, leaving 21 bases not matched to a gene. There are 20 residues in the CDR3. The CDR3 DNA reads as TGCGCCAGCAGCTTGCGTTTGAGAGGAACATGGGACAGGGTGGAGAATGAGCAGTTCTTC. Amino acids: CASSLRLRGTWDRVENEQFF.